This T cell receptor beta chain was identified in a study of T cell responses to AZD1222 COVID-19 vaccine. Turning to this clone: Antigen unknown.

Only in-frame clones appear in the TCRdb table, and some are missing; sequencing was by immunoSEQ multiplex PCR. The sample has 110,000 to 150,000 clones; nearly 95% are singletons. Findings and caveats of the study: Regions 160-218 and 743-854 dominated among vaccine-associated CD4 TCRs spanning spike. It should be noted that donors were predominantly white British and more often female, and clonal diversity was possibly underestimated.

V gave up 5 bases and J gave up 1 base, with 11 bases separating them. CDR1 and CDR2 (germline): LNHDA, SQIVND (reference sequence). CDR3 length: 14 residues. The receptor was derived from an adult in good health. Sequencing was performed on peripheral blood, taken on day 0 of AZD1222 vaccination. The chain links TRBV19 to TRBJ2-5; D is unresolved. CDR3 in DNA: TGTGCCAGTAGTTTACCGGGTGCCCAAGAGACCCAGTACTTC. As protein: CASSLPGAQETQYF.